What follows is one TCR beta chain and its context. Its antigen remains unknown. The data originate from a study of PD-1 blockade in classical Hodgkin lymphoma. Time point defined: newly diagnosed, previously untreated cHL patient sample. Magnetic negative selection was used to purify CD4+ T cells from thawed PBMCs. Untreated, newly diagnosed classical Hodgkin lymphoma PBMCs served for comparison. J was trimmed by 4 bases and V by 0 bases; bases with no gene match: 13. Germline V CDR1 and CDR2: SGDLS, YYNGEE. The CDR3 is 17 amino acids. Sequencing was performed with immunoSEQ multiplex PCR; in TCRdb, only in-frame clones are kept and a portion is missing. The sample carries more than 15,000 clones, roughly 90% recorded once. Study-wide results and caveats: Repertoire differences lack defined causes, possibly disease activity or prior therapy. In newly diagnosed patients, baseline TCR diversity was reportedly below that of healthy donors.

The V and J genes are TRBV9 and TRBJ2-7; TRBD2 agrees at 7 bases. Sample: CD4+ T cells from blood. This receptor was obtained from a human donor with classical Hodgkin lymphoma. CDR3 nucleotide sequence: TGTGCCAGCAGCGTAGACCCGACGGCGGGGGAGCGGTACGAGCAGTACTTC. Protein sequence: CASSVDPTAGERYEQYF.